Sequencing of this T cell receptor (beta chain) was carried out in a study of blood T cell repertoires in COVID-19. Turning to the study itself: Sites in the United States, Italy and Spain provided acute and convalescent COVID-19 samples. PBMCs, B-cell-depleted T cells, or T cells provided the cDNA or gDNA that made up the material.

This clone turned up a few times. Original processing notes: Scientists estimated how many nucleated cells there were by amplifying reference gene primers. Here immunoSEQ multiplex PCR was the method, and the copy in TCRdb shows in-frame clones only, minus some. That table furnishes V, J and clone size, whereas the DNA furnished D and trimming. The data hold 50,000 to 65,000 clones, with 88% observed a single time. This TCR was recovered from a human donor in a cohort sampled during active COVID-19. Sequencing was performed on peripheral blood.

The DNA for the CDR3 is TGTGCCAGCAGCTCGGGAGGTCAGCCCCAGCATTTT. The encoded protein is CASSSGGQPQHF. The chain is built from TRBV6-5 and TRBJ1-5; D ambiguous. The CDR3 has 12 amino acids. The germline V gene has CDR1 MNHEY and CDR2 SVGAGI. V lost 6 bases to trimming and J lost 6 bases, with 9 bases between them.